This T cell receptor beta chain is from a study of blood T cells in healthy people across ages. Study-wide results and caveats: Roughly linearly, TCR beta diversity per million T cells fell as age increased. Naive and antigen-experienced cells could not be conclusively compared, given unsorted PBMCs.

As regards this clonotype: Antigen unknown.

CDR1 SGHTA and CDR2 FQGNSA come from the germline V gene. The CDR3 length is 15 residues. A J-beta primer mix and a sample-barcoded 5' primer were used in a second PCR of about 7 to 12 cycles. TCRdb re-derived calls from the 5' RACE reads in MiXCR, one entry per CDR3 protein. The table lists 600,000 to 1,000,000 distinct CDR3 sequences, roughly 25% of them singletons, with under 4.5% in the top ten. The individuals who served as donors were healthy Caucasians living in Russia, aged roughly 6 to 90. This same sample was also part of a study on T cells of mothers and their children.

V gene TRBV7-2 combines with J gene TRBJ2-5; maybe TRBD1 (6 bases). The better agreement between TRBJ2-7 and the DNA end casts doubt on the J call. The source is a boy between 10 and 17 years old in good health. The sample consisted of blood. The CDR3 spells CASSTGTASRIEQYF. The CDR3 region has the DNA TGTGCCAGCAGCACAGGGACGGCTAGCAGGATCGAGCAGTACTTC.